The T cell receptor (beta chain) described here comes from a study of CD8 T cells in ankylosing spondylitis. Germline V CDR1 and CDR2: DFQATT, SNEGSKA (reference sequence). J gave up 3 bases and V 0 bases, and 8 bases lay outside the gene matches. The CDR3 is 16 residues long. Molecular-barcoded quantitative 5'-RACE produced these TCR beta libraries. TCRdb re-called the 5' RACE reads with MiXCR, one entry per CDR3 protein. This sample has roughly 250,000 distinct CDR3 sequences; about 11% occur once, and the top ten carry 2.6%. In its sample, this clonotype was seen many times. What it binds is not known. Study-wide results and limits: Some motif variants were previously reported in reactive arthritis synovial fluid and blood. Reportedly, significant enrichment of disease-linked clones occurred in matched ankylosing spondylitis synovial fluid.

The genes are TRBV20-1 and TRBJ1-2, with 9 bases identical to TRBD1. Sequenced input: blood, either unsorted or a sorted T cell fraction (not recorded which). The sequence derives from a male donor with ankylosing spondylitis or in good health (not recorded which). The DNA for the CDR3 is TGCAGTGCTAGAGAGTGGGACAGGGTTTCGGACTATGGCTACACCTTC. Protein: CSAREWDRVSDYGYTF.